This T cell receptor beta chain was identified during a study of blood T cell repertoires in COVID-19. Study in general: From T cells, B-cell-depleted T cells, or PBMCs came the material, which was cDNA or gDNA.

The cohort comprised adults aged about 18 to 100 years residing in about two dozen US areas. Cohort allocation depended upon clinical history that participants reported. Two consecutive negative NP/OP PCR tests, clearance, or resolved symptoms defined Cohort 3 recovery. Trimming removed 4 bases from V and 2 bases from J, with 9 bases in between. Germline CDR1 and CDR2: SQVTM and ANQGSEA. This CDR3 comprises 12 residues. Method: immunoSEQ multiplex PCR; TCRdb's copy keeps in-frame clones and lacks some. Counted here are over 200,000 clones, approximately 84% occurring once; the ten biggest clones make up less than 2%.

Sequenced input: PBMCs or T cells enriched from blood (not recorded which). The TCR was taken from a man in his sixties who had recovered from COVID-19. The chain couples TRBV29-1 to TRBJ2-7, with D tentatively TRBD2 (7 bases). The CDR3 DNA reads TGCAGCGTTGGCGGGGGCACCTACGAGCAGTACTTC. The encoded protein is CSVGGGTYEQYF.